This T cell receptor beta chain was recovered during a study of Graves' ophthalmopathy and Graves' hyperthyroidism. The sample holds many counts of this clonotype. Investigators amplified TCR beta CDR3 regions from RNA transcripts. The authors performed first-round RT-PCR with HTBI primers and then a second-round multiplex PCR. TCRdb re-called the multiplex PCR reads through MiXCR, storing one row per CDR3 protein. There are about 400,000 distinct CDR3 sequences in the sample; approximately 15% occur only once, and about 7.3% lies in the top ten. V was shortened by 4 bases and J by 5 bases, with 9 bases between the two germline ends. CDR1 is LNHDA, CDR2 SQIVND, per germline (reference sequence). The CDR3 length is 12 residues. Excluded were patients with other autoimmune diseases, uncontrolled infections, pregnancy or lactation.

The sequencing input was peripheral blood. This sequence joins TRBV19 and TRBJ2-7; D unresolved. The TCR sequence derives from a woman between 18 and 29 years old with stable Graves' hyperthyroidism. The CDR3: CASSNSPDEQYF. CDR3 sequence (DNA): TGTGCCAGTAGTAATTCCCCGGACGAGCAGTACTTC.